These T cell receptor beta chains were read from a single sample in a study of response to subunit inactivated influenza vaccine. MiXCR, run by TCRdb on the RT-PCR reads, gives a single entry per CDR3 protein. The sample holds roughly 650,000 distinct CDR3 sequences, about 14% seen once. The material was PBMCs from blood, obtained 14 to 15 days before vaccination. Receptor source: a man aged 45-60 years who received an inactivated influenza vaccine. Both conserved end residues are part of each CDR3. D genes are given only for firm matches. Part of the rows lack a size; the others show once, few, many or a class for expanded clones.

size	D	J	V	DNA	CDR3
-	-	TRBJ2-3	TRBV6-1	TGTGCCAGCAGCAACCTCGACTCTAGCACAGATACGCAGTATTTT	CASSNLDSSTDTQYF
-	TRBD2	TRBJ2-2	TRBV7-3	TGTGCCAGCAGCTTAACGGGAGCGGGAAGGGGCACCGGGGAGCTGTTTTTT	CASSLTGAGRGTGELFF
few	TRBD1	TRBJ2-5	TRBV6-2/TRBV6-3	TGTGCCAGCAGTTCGGGACAGGGGGTTGTCTTCCAAGAGACCCAGTACTTC	CASSSGQGVVFQETQYF
many	TRBD1	TRBJ2-7	TRBV29-1	TGCAGCGTTGAAGGAGGGGACAGCGACTCCTACGAGCAGTACTTC	CSVEGGDSDSYEQYF
-	-	TRBJ2-5	TRBV7-6	TGTGCCAGCAGCCCCCTACTAGAGGCTGGGACCCAGTACTTC	CASSPLLEAGTQYF
many	TRBD2	TRBJ2-1	TRBV5-1	TGCGCCAGCAGCTTGAGGCCCAGCGGGGGGGCCGCTGAGCAGTTCTTC	CASSLRPSGGAAEQFF
-	TRBD1	TRBJ2-7	TRBV27	TGTGCCACCGGGGACAGGGGCTACGAGCAGTACTTC	CATGDRGYEQYF
-	TRBD1	TRBJ1-2	TRBV12-3/TRBV12-4	TGTGCCAGCAGTCCCGACAGGGTAGATGGCTACACCTTC	CASSPDRVDGYTF
many	-	TRBJ1-2	TRBV5-1	TGCGCCAGCAGCTTAGAAGAGCTGGGAGCATATGGCTACACCTTC	CASSLEELGAYGYTF
-	-	TRBJ2-2	TRBV24-1	TGTGCCACCAGCGGGGGGACAGGGAACACCGGGGAGCTGTTTTTT	CATSGGTGNTGELFF
few	-	TRBJ2-5	TRBV4-1	TGCGCCAGCAGCCAAGAGGTACATCTCCCCGCGGAGACCCAGTACTTC	CASSQEVHLPAETQYF
many	-	TRBJ2-1	TRBV29-1	TGCAGCGTTGAAGACAACTACAGGGCGAGATGGGTCAATGAGCAGTTCTTC	CSVEDNYRARWVNEQFF
-	TRBD1	TRBJ1-6	TRBV30	TGTGCCTGGAGAAGGGACAGGCGGCACAGGACCCTCCACTTT	CAWRRDRRHRTLHF
few	-	TRBJ2-7	TRBV6-1	TGTGCCAGCACCTTCATTTTAGGCGGGACCTCCTACGAGCAGTACTTC	CASTFILGGTSYEQYF
few	-	TRBJ1-1	TRBV7-8	TGTGCCAGCAGCTTCTCGGGGGCGACTGAAGCTTTCTTT	CASSFSGATEAFF
few	-	TRBJ2-5	TRBV10-3	TGTGCCATCAGTGAGGGGAAGAGCGGAAAACAAGAGACCCAGTACTTC	CAISEGKSGKQETQYF
few	TRBD2	TRBJ2-5	TRBV10-3	TGTGCCATCAGTGAAACTAGCGGACAAGAGACCCAGTACTTC	CAISETSGQETQYF
few	TRBD2	TRBJ2-2	TRBV11-2	TGTGCCAGCAGTTCTTTTAGCGGGGGGGCCGCGAACACCGGGGAGCTGTTTTTT	CASSSFSGGAANTGELFF
many	TRBD2	TRBJ2-5	TRBV20-1	TGCAGTGCTAGAGAGGGGACTAGCGGACGGGGAGAGACCCAGTACTTC	CSAREGTSGRGETQYF
many	-	TRBJ1-6	TRBV2	TGTGCCAGCAGTGAATTTTCACCCCTCCACTTT	CASSEFSPLHF
-	-	TRBJ2-2	TRBV2	TGTGCCAGCAGTCCGAAAGTACAACTTACCGGGGAGCTGTTTTTT	CASSPKVQLTGELFF
many	TRBD1	TRBJ1-1	TRBV4-3	TGCGCCAGCAGCCAAAGGGACAGAAACACTGAAGCTTTCTTT	CASSQRDRNTEAFF
-	TRBD1	TRBJ1-5	TRBV20-1	TGCAGTGCTAGACGATCGACAGGGACCAATCAGCCCCAGCATTTT	CSARRSTGTNQPQHF
-	-	TRBJ1-5	TRBV19	TGTGCCAGTAGTATAGTTGGGGGCAACAATCAGCCCCAGCATTTT	CASSIVGGNNQPQHF
-	TRBD2	TRBJ2-4	TRBV20-1	TGCAGTGCTAGTGTCGGGACTAGCGCAGCTCTAACCAAAAACATTCAGTACTTC	CSASVGTSAALTKNIQYF
few	TRBD2	TRBJ2-5	TRBV5-1	TGCGCCAGCTACAAGGCGGGAGGGGACGAGACCCAGTACTTC	CASYKAGGDETQYF
-	-	TRBJ2-5	TRBV9	TGTGCCAGCAGCGTATCAAGCGGTATGGGGGTAGAGACCCAGTACTTC	CASSVSSGMGVETQYF
-	TRBD2	TRBJ2-1	TRBV20-1	TGCAGTGCTAGAGATGTGGTAGCGGGAGGGTCAGTAAATGAGCAGTTCTTC	CSARDVVAGGSVNEQFF
-	-	TRBJ1-2	TRBV12-3/TRBV12-4	TGTGCCAGCAGCCTGGGGTTAGTCTATGGCTACACCTTC	CASSLGLVYGYTF
few	-	TRBJ1-1	TRBV14	TGTGCCAGCAGCCAAGTCTCTGAGGGCACTGAAGCTTTCTTT	CASSQVSEGTEAFF
few	TRBD2	TRBJ2-7	TRBV27	TGTGCCAGCAGCTCAATAGCGGGGGGACCCGAGCAGTACTTC	CASSSIAGGPEQYF
few	-	TRBJ2-2	TRBV29-1	TGCAGCGGCGGATTTAGTTCCGGGGAGCTGTTTTTT	CSGGFSSGELFF
-	-	TRBJ1-1	TRBV20-1	TGCAGTGCTAGGACCCCTGGGAGGGGAGGAAACACTGAAGCTTTCTTT	CSARTPGRGGNTEAFF
-	-	TRBJ1-5	TRBV6-1	TGTGCCACCACCCCCAACTATGGCAATCAGCCCCAGCATTTT	CATTPNYGNQPQHF
many	-	TRBJ2-1	TRBV6-2/TRBV6-3	TGTGCCAGCCAAATTTCCTCCTACAATGAGCAGTTCTTC	CASQISSYNEQFF
few	-	TRBJ2-5	TRBV12-3/TRBV12-4	TGTGCCAGCAGCCCGACAGGAGGGCAGACCCAGTACTTC	CASSPTGGQTQYF
few	-	TRBJ2-2	TRBV5-1	TGCGCCAGCAGCTTGGGAGCGGGTCTGAACACCGGGGAGCTGTTTTTT	CASSLGAGLNTGELFF
-	TRBD1	TRBJ2-5	TRBV24-1	TGTGCCACCAGTGGCCCGCCTGGCAGGGGGCAAGAGACCCAGTACTTC	CATSGPPGRGQETQYF
few	-	TRBJ2-1	TRBV5-4	TGTGCCAGCAGCTTGGCCGAAACCACGGGGAATGAGCAGTTCTTC	CASSLAETTGNEQFF
-	-	TRBJ2-1	TRBV28	TGTGCCAGCACCACGGACGCGGGGAGCTCCTACAATGAGCAGTTCTTC	CASTTDAGSSYNEQFF
few	TRBD1	TRBJ2-7	TRBV12-3/TRBV12-4	TGTGCCAGCAGCTTGAGACAGGGGAAGAGCGAGCAGTACTTC	CASSLRQGKSEQYF
few	-	TRBJ2-2	TRBV18	TGTGCCAGCTCACCGGGCAGGATCGGGCCGCCCGGGGAGCTGTTTTTT	CASSPGRIGPPGELFF
few	-	TRBJ1-5	TRBV9	TGTGCCAGCAGCGTAGATGGGGGGCGCAATCAGCCCCAGCATTTT	CASSVDGGRNQPQHF
few	TRBD2	TRBJ2-3	TRBV4-2	TGTGCCAGCAGCCAAGTTAGCGGGACACGCACAGATACGCAGTATTTT	CASSQVSGTRTDTQYF
few	-	TRBJ2-1	TRBV7-9	TGTGCCAGCAGCTTACCGAGAGGCTCCTACAATGAGCAGTTCTTC	CASSLPRGSYNEQFF
-	TRBD1	TRBJ1-2	TRBV5-1	TGCGCCAGCAGCTTAACAGGGGGCGCCGACTATGGCTACACCTTC	CASSLTGGADYGYTF
few	-	TRBJ2-2	TRBV4-3	TGCGCCAGCAGCCAAGATACAGGCGGAAGGGAGCTGTTTTTT	CASSQDTGGRELFF
-	-	TRBJ2-7	TRBV30	TGTGCCTGGAGTATAGGCGGTCCCTACGAGCAGTACTTC	CAWSIGGPYEQYF
-	-	TRBJ2-1	TRBV4-1	TGCGCCAGCAGCCCATACGAATCGGGGGTCCCCAATGAGCAGTTCTTC	CASSPYESGVPNEQFF
few	-	TRBJ2-1	TRBV21-1	TGTGCCAGCAGCAAAAGTGCGGAGCGGGCCCAAAATGAGCAGTTCTTC	CASSKSAERAQNEQFF
-	-	TRBJ1-5	TRBV3-1	TGTGCCAGCAGCCCCGCAACAGGCAATCAGCCCCAGCATTTT	CASSPATGNQPQHF
many	TRBD1	TRBJ2-2	TRBV15	TGTGCCACCAGCAGAGATAACAGGGGGAGCACCGGGGAGCTGTTTTTT	CATSRDNRGSTGELFF
many	-	TRBJ2-2	TRBV29-1	TGCAGCGTTGAACTTCCGGGGGCGGTGGACGGGGAGCTGTTTTTT	CSVELPGAVDGELFF
-	-	TRBJ2-7	TRBV27	TGTGCCAGCAAAAAGTCGCCCCGTGGGGGCGAGCAGTACTTC	CASKKSPRGGEQYF
-	TRBD2	TRBJ2-3	TRBV29-1	TGCAGCGTTGATGGGACTAGCTCCGCAGATACGCAGTATTTT	CSVDGTSSADTQYF
-	-	TRBJ1-2	TRBV7-9	TGTGCCAGCAGCTTAGTGCTCTCCAAAGGGACTAACTATGGCTACACCTTC	CASSLVLSKGTNYGYTF